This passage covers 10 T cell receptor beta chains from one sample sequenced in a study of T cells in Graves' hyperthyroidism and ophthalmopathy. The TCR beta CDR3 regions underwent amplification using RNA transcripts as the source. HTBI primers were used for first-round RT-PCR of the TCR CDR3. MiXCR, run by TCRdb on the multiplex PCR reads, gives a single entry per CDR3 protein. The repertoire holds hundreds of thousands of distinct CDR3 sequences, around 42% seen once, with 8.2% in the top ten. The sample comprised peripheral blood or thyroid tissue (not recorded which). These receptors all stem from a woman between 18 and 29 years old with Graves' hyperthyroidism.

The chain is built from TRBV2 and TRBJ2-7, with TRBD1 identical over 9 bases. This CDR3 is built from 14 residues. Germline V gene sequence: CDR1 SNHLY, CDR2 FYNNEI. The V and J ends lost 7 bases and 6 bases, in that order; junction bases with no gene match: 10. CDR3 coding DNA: TGTGCCAGCACCCCAGACAGGGGGTCAGGCGAGCAGTACTTC. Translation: CASTPDRGSGEQYF.

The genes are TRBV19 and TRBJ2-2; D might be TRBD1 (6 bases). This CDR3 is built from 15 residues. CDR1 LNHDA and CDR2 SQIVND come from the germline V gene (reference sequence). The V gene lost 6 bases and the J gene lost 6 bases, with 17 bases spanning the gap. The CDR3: CASRTSRGAAGELFF. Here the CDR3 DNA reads TGTGCCAGTAGGACCTCCAGGGGCGCGGCCGGGGAGCTGTTTTTT.

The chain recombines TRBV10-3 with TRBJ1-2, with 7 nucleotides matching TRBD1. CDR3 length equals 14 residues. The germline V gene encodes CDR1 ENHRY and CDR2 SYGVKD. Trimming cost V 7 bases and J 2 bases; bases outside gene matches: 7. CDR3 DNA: TGTGCCATCACCAAGGACAGGATCAACTATGGCTACACCTTC. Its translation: CAITKDRINYGYTF.

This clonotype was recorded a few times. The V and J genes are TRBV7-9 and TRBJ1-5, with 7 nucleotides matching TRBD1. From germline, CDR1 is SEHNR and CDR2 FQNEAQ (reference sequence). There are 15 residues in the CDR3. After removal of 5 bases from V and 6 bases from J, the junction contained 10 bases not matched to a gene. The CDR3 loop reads CASSRGGLGFQPQHF. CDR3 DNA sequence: TGTGCCAGCAGCCGAGGGGGCCTGGGTTTTCAGCCCCAGCATTTT.

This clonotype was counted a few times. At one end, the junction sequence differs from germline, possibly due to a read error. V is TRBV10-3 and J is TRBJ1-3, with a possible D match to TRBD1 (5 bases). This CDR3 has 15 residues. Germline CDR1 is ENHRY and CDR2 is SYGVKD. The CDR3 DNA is TGTGCCAGCAGTGAAGCTGACAGACGTGGAAACACCATATATTTT. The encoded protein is CASSEADRRGNTIYF.

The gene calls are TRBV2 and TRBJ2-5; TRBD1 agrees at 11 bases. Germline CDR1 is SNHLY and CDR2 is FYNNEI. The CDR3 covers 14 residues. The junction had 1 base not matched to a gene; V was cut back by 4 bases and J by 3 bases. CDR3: CASSGGQGEETQYF. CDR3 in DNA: TGTGCCAGCAGTGGGGGACAGGGGGAAGAGACCCAGTACTTC.

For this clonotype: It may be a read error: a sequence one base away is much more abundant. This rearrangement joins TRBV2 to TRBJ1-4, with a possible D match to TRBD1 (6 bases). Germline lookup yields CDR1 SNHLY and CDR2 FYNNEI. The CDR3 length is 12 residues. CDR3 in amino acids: CASNREGEKLLF. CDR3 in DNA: TGTGCCAGCAACAGGGAAGGGGAAAAACTGCTTTTT.

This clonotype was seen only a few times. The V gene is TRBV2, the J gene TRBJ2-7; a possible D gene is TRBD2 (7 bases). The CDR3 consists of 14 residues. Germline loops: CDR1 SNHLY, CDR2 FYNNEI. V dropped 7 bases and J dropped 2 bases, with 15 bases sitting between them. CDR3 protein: CASNQGGGTYEQYF. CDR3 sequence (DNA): TGTGCCAGCAACCAAGGGGGGGGAACCTACGAGCAGTACTTC.

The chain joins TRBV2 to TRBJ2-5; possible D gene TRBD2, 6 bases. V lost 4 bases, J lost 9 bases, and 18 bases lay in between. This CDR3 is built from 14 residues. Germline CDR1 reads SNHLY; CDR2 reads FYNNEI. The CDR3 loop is CASSGGEANQPQYF. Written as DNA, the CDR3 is TGTGCCAGCAGTGGAGGGGAGGCGAATCAGCCCCAGTACTTC. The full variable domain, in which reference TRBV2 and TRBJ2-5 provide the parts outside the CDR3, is EPEVTQTPSHQVTQMGQEVILRCVPISNHLYFYWYRQILGQKVEFLVSFYNNEISEKSEIFDDQFSVERPDGSNFTLKIRSTKLEDSAMYFCASSGGEANQPQYFGPGTRLLVL.

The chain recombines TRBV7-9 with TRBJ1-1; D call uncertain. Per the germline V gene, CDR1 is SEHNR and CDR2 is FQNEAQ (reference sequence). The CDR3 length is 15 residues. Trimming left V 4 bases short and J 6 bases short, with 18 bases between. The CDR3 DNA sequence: TGTGCCAGCAGCTCTACCCCCCGCCCGGACGCTGAAGCTTTCTTT. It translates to CASSSTPRPDAEAFF.